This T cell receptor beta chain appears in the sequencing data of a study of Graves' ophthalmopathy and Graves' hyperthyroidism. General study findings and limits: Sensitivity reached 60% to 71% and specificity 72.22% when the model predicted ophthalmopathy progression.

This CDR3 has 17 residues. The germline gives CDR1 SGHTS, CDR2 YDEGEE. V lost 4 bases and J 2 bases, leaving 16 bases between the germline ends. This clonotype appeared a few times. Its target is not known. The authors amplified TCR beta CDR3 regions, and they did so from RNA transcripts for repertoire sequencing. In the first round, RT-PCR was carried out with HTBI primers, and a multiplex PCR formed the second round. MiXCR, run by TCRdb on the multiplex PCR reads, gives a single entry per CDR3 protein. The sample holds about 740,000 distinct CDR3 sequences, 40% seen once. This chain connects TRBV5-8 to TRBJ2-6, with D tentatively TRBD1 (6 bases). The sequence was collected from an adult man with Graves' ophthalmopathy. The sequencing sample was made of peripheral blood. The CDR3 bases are TGTGCCAGCAGCCATCGGCCTGCAGGGGCTGGGGCCAACGTCCTGACTTTC. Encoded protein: CASSHRPAGAGANVLTF.